The source of this T cell receptor (beta chain) is a study of blood T cell repertoires in COVID-19. The wider study: Sites across the United States, Italy and Spain contributed samples from acute and convalescent COVID-19. T cells, B-cell-depleted T cells, or PBMCs provided the cDNA or gDNA that served as material.

Trimming took off 4 bases at V and 7 bases at J, with 15 bases between the two ends. The CDR3 totals 13 residues. Germline loops: CDR1 SGHDT, CDR2 YYEEEE. The authors' processing: Reference gene primer amplification yielded estimated nucleated cell counts. Sequencing was performed with immunoSEQ multiplex PCR; in TCRdb, only in-frame clones are kept and a portion is missing. That table furnishes V, J and clone size, whereas the DNA furnished D and trimming. In the table there are a few hundred thousand clones, approximately 80% of which are singletons. Sequencing was performed on peripheral blood. The V gene is TRBV5-6, the J gene TRBJ2-7, with no clear D. This receptor was identified in a woman between 50 and 59 years old with active or convalescent COVID-19. In nucleotides, the CDR3 is TGTGCCAGCAGCCAGCGTCCGATCGCAGAGCAGTACTTC. Its protein is CASSQRPIAEQYF.